The clone carrying this TCR beta chain was observed a few times. Antigen specificity is unknown. Measured with immunoSEQ multiplex PCR; TCRdb has only the in-frame clones, and not every one. The sample contains about 41,000 clones, approximately 90% of which appear only once. J lost 4 bases, V lost 1 base, and 7 bases had no gene match. The length of the CDR3 is 17 residues. Germline V lookup: CDR1 SNHLY, CDR2 FYNNEI. The data originate from a study of T cells in localized non-small cell lung cancer. Study results and caveats: Across samples, adjacent lung featured a median roughly 50 of the top 100 tumor clones. T cell clonality was highest in uninvolved adjacent lung, above tumor. Longer overall survival was associated with a higher density of T cells in the blood.

The material sequenced was peripheral blood, taken before any cancer treatment. The rearrangement links TRBV2 to TRBJ2-5; 12 nucleotides line up with TRBD2. The sequence was collected from a woman aged 18-50 years with stage III lung adenocarcinoma. The CDR3 region is CASSEGLAGGQGETQYF. CDR3 DNA sequence: TGTGCCAGCAGTGAAGGCCTAGCGGGGGGGCAAGGAGAGACCCAGTACTTC.